The sequence of this T cell receptor beta chain was determined in a study of T-cell memory formation after mild COVID-19. Broader study findings: Pre-infection memory held some responding clones, suggesting pre-existing cross-reactive T cells responded.

Each CDR3 protein gets one entry after TCRdb re-called the 5' RACE reads with MiXCR. This table holds about 340,000 distinct CDR3 sequences, approximately 22% found once. V was trimmed by 5 bases and J by 4 bases, leaving 14 bases between them. Germline CDR1 SEHNR, CDR2 FQNEAQ (reference sequence). The CDR3 extends over 15 amino acids. Turning to this clonotype: Its specificity is not known.

This TCR was sampled from a young man who had mild COVID-19 (a few samples of this study predate the infection). Cell type and time point are not known. Sequencing used PBMCs or a T cell subset sorted from them (not recorded which). This chain uses TRBV7-9 with TRBJ2-2, with TRBD2 as a possible D gene (6 bases). The CDR3 DNA follows: TGTGCCAGCAGCCGGACTTCGGGACTCACCGGGGAGCTGTTTTTT. Residues: CASSRTSGLTGELFF.